This T cell receptor beta chain was recovered during a study of control samples from healthy donors and cancer patients. The data were produced by immunoSEQ multiplex PCR, yet TCRdb's version contains in-frame clones alone and is incomplete. The data show over 65,000 clones, approximately 91% seen once. CDR1 is SGHNT, CDR2 YYREEE, per germline (reference sequence). The CDR3 length is 16 residues. V lost 4 bases to trimming and J lost 1 base, with 17 bases between them. J is TRBJ1-1 and V is TRBV5-4, with TRBD1 as a possible D gene (5 bases). The sequence derives from a woman aged 45-60 years with colorectal cancer. Sample: PBMCs. The CDR3 reads CASSPPPGPKNTEAFF. The CDR3 nucleotides are TGTGCCAGCAGCCCGCCACCGGGACCGAAGAACACTGAAGCTTTCTTT. Full variable domain (missing parts from reference TRBV5-4 and TRBJ1-1): ETGVTQSPTHLIKTRGQQVTLRCSSQSGHNTVSWYQQALGQGPQFIFQYYREEENGRGNFPPRFSGLQFPNYSSELNVNALELDDSALYLCASSPPPGPKNTEAFFGQGTRLTVV.